These T cell receptor beta chains were read from a single sample in a study of metastatic and nonmetastatic thyroid tumors. TCRdb re-analyzed the PCR reads using MiXCR. Of some 31,000 clones listed, approximately 19% are singletons. The material sequenced was blood. The receptor set was obtained from a female donor with papillary thyroid cancer or a benign thyroid nodule (not recorded which). Some clones in this sample may be carry-over from other donors' samples. Each CDR3 is given with its conserved first and last residue. Each record gives: clone size, D gene, V gene, J gene, CDR3 protein, CDR3 DNA. D genes are given only for firm matches. Part of the rows lack a size; the others show once, few, many or a class for expanded clones.

few	-	TRBV12-3/TRBV12-4	TRBJ1-2	CASRPGHYGYTF	TGTGCCAGCAGACCCGGACACTATGGCTACACCTTC
few	-	TRBV7-8	TRBJ1-6	CASSPRSLYNSPLHF	TGTGCCAGCAGCCCCCGTTCTCTTTATAATTCACCCCTCCACTTT
-	-	TRBV20-1	TRBJ2-3	CSARDLLATDTQYF	TGCAGTGCTAGAGACCTTCTTGCCACAGATACGCAGTATTTT
many	-	TRBV25-1	TRBJ2-5	CASSEGAEQETQYF	TGTGCCAGCAGTGAAGGGGCTGAGCAAGAGACCCAGTACTTC
-	-	TRBV24-1	TRBJ2-5	CATSDSGRGPETQYF	TGTGCCACCAGTGATTCTGGGAGAGGCCCAGAGACCCAGTACTTC
-	TRBD2	TRBV11-2	TRBJ2-3	CASSLGGGASNTQYF	TGTGCCAGCAGCTTAGGCGGGGGGGCCTCAAATACGCAGTATTTT
many	-	TRBV7-2	TRBJ1-1	CASSPSGGNTEAFF	TGTGCCAGCAGCCCAAGCGGGGGAAACACTGAAGCTTTCTTT
many	-	TRBV15	TRBJ2-5	CATSRGSQETQYF	TGTGCCACCAGCAGAGGAAGTCAAGAGACCCAGTACTTC
many	-	TRBV20-1	TRBJ2-5	CSARESSGLEETQYF	TGCAGTGCTAGAGAAAGTTCCGGACTGGAAGAGACCCAGTACTTC
few	-	TRBV6-2/TRBV6-3	TRBJ1-2	CASSDRLRGAIGYTF	TGTGCCAGCAGCGACCGTCTCCGGGGGGCGATCGGCTACACCTTC
many	TRBD1	TRBV20-1	TRBJ2-5	CSLRDRPAETQYF	TGCAGTCTGCGGGACAGGCCAGCAGAGACCCAGTACTTC
-	-	TRBV3-1	TRBJ1-4	CASSHSSGGPNEKLFF	TGTGCCAGCAGCCATTCTAGCGGGGGGCCTAATGAAAAACTGTTTTTT
-	TRBD2	TRBV3-1	TRBJ2-2	CASSQEEGGGLFF	TGTGCCAGCAGCCAAGAAGAGGGCGGGGGGCTGTTTTTT
medium-sized	-	TRBV6-1	TRBJ1-2	CASSEAVDYGYTF	TGTGCCAGCAGTGAAGCTGTGGACTATGGCTACACCTTC
many	-	TRBV5-1	TRBJ2-1	CASNLPEGMGEQFF	TGCGCCAGCAACTTACCCGAGGGGATGGGAGAGCAGTTCTTC
-	TRBD1	TRBV18	TRBJ1-2	CASSLRQGEDGYTF	TGTGCCAGCTCCCTTAGACAGGGAGAAGATGGCTACACCTTC
-	-	TRBV4-1	TRBJ1-5	CASSIHSNQPQHF	TGCGCCAGCAGCATACATAGCAATCAGCCCCAGCATTTT
-	-	TRBV11-2	TRBJ2-3	CASSVSGHNTDTQYF	TGTGCCAGCAGCGTTTCGGGACACAACACAGATACGCAGTATTTT
many	-	TRBV7-2	TRBJ2-3	CASSLGIVDTQYF	TGTGCCAGCAGCTTAGGAATCGTAGATACGCAGTATTTT
few	-	TRBV6-2/TRBV6-3	TRBJ2-2	CASSFGSATGELFF	TGTGCCAGCAGTTTTGGCTCAGCCACCGGGGAGCTGTTTTTT
many	-	TRBV18	TRBJ2-7	CASSQGHEQYF	TGTGCCAGCTCACAGGGCCACGAGCAGTACTTC
few	TRBD2	TRBV6-6	TRBJ2-1	CASSYSGGTYNEQFF	TGTGCCAGCAGTTACTCGGGGGGGACCTACAATGAGCAGTTCTTC
many	-	TRBV7-9	TRBJ1-3	CASSLTPDTIYF	TGTGCCAGCAGCTTAACACCGGACACCATATATTTT
many	TRBD2	TRBV7-3	TRBJ2-1	CASSLAGTRGDEQFF	TGTGCCAGCAGCTTGGCCGGGACTAGAGGCGATGAGCAGTTCTTC
-	-	TRBV28	TRBJ1-5	CASSPIGWPQHF	TGTGCCAGCAGTCCCATTGGGTGGCCCCAGCATTTT
many	-	TRBV5-1	TRBJ1-3	CASSLGVVSSGNTIYF	TGCGCCAGCAGCTTGGGTGTGGTTAGCTCTGGAAACACCATATATTTT
-	-	TRBV7-6	TRBJ2-5	CASSVDRETQYF	TGTGCCAGCAGCGTTGACAGGGAGACCCAGTACTTC
many	-	TRBV2	TRBJ2-5	CASSDGQGGGETQYF	TGTGCCAGCAGTGATGGACAGGGAGGGGGAGAGACCCAGTACTTC
-	TRBD2	TRBV20-1	TRBJ2-1	CSDLPTSGGAGNEQFF	TGCAGTGACCTGCCTACTAGCGGGGGGGCCGGGAATGAGCAGTTCTTC
once	-	TRBV7-3	TRBJ1-2	CASSLSTGKGYTF	TGTGCCAGCAGCTTAAGTACTGGGAAGGGCTACACCTTC
-	TRBD1	TRBV7-2	TRBJ2-7	CASSLGGQPYEQYF	TGTGCCAGCAGCTTAGGGGGACAGCCCTACGAGCAGTACTTC
many	-	TRBV11-3	TRBJ2-2	CASSRAGATTNTGELFF	TGTGCCAGCAGCCGGGCAGGGGCTACTACAAACACCGGGGAGCTGTTTTTT
many	-	TRBV6-2/TRBV6-3	TRBJ2-2	CASSYSIWGADTGELFF	TGTGCCAGCAGTTACTCTATTTGGGGGGCCGACACCGGGGAGCTGTTTTTT
many	TRBD1	TRBV7-9	TRBJ1-4	CASSLDLGRGEKLFF	TGTGCCAGCAGCTTGGACCTGGGCAGGGGGGAAAAACTGTTTTTT
many	-	TRBV2	TRBJ2-7	CASSYSYEQYF	TGTGCCAGCAGCTACAGCTACGAGCAGTACTTC
few	-	TRBV19	TRBJ2-3	CASSVVVADTQYF	TGTGCCAGTAGTGTCGTAGTTGCAGATACGCAGTATTTT
-	TRBD2	TRBV7-9	TRBJ2-7	CASSAGGGGGEQYF	TGTGCCAGCAGCGCGGGTGGAGGCGGGGGGGAGCAGTACTTC